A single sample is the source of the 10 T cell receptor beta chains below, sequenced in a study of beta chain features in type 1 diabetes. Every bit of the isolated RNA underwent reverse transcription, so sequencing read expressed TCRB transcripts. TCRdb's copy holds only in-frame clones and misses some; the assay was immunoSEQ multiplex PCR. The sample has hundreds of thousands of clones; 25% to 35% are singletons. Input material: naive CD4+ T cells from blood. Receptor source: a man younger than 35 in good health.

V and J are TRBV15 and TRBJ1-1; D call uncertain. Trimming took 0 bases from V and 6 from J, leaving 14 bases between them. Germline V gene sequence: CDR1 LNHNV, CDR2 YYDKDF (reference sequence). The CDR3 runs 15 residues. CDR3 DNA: TGTGCCACCAGCAGAGAAATTCCTGGGGTAGCTGAAGCTTTCTTT. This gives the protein CATSREIPGVAEAFF. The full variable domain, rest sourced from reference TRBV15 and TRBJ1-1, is DAMVIQNPRYQVTQFGKPVTLSCSQTLNHNVMYWYQQKSSQAPKLLFHYYDKDFNNEADTPDNFQSRRPNTSFCFLDIRSPGLGDTAMYLCATSREIPGVAEAFFGQGTRLTVV.

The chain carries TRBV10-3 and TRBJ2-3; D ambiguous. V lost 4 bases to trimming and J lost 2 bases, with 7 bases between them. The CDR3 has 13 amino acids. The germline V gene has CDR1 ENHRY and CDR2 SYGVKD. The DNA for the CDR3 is TGTGCCATCAGTGCCGGAGACACAGATACGCAGTATTTT. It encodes CAISAGDTDTQYF.

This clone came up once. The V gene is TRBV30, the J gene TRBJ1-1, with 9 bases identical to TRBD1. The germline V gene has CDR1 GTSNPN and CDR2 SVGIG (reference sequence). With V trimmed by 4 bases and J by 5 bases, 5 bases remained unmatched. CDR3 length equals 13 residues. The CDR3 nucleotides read TGTGCCTGGATTGGACAGGGGAGGACTGAAGCTTTCTTT. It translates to CAWIGQGRTEAFF.

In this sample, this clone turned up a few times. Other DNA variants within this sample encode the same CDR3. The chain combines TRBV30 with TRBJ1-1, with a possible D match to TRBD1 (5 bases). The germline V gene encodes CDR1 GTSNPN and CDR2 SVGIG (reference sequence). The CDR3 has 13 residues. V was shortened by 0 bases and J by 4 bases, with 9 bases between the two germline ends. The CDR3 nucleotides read TGTGCCTGGAGTGTATCAGGGCGCACTGAAGCTTTCTTT. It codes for CAWSVSGRTEAFF.

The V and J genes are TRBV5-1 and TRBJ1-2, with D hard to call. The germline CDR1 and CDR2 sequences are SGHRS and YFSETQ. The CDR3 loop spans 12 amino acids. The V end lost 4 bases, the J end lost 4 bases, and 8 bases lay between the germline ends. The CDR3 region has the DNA TGCGCCAGCAGCGTGGACGGCTATGGCTACACCTTC. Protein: CASSVDGYGYTF.

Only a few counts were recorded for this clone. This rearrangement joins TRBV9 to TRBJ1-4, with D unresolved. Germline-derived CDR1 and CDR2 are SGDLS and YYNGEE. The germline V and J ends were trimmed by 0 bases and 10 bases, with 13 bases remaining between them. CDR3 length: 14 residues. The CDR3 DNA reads TGTGCCAGCAGCGTAGACGGAAATCACGGAAAACTGTTTTTT. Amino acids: CASSVDGNHGKLFF. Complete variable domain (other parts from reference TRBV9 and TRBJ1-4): DSGVTQTPKHLITATGQRVTLRCSPRSGDLSVYWYQQSLDQGLQFLIQYYNGEERAKGNILERFSAQQFPDLHSELNLSSLELGDSALYFCASSVDGNHGKLFFGSGTQLSVL.

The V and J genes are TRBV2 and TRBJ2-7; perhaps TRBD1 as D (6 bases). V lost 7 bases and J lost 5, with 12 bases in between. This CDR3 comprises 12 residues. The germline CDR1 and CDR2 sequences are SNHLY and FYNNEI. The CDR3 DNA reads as TGTGCCAGCACCACAGGGCCCAACGAGCAGTACTTC. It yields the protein CASTTGPNEQYF.

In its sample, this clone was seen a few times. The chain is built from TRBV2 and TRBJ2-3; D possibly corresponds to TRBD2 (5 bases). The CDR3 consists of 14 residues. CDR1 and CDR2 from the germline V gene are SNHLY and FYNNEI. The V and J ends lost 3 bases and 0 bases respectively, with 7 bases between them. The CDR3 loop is CASSDRTSTDTQYF. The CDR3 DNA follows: TGTGCCAGCAGTGACCGGACTAGCACAGATACGCAGTATTTT.

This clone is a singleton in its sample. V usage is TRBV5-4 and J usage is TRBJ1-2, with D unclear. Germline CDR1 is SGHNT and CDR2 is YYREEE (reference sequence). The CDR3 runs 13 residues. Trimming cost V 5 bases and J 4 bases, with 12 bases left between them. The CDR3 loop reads CASSPDVIYGYTF. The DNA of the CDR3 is TGTGCCAGCAGTCCTGACGTGATCTATGGCTACACCTTC.

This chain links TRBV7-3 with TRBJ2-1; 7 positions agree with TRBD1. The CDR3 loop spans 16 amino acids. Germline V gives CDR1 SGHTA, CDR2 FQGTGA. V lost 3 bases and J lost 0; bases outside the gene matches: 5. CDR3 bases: TGTGCCAGCAGCTTGGGGACAGAAAGCTCCTACAATGAGCAGTTCTTC. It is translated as CASSLGTESSYNEQFF.